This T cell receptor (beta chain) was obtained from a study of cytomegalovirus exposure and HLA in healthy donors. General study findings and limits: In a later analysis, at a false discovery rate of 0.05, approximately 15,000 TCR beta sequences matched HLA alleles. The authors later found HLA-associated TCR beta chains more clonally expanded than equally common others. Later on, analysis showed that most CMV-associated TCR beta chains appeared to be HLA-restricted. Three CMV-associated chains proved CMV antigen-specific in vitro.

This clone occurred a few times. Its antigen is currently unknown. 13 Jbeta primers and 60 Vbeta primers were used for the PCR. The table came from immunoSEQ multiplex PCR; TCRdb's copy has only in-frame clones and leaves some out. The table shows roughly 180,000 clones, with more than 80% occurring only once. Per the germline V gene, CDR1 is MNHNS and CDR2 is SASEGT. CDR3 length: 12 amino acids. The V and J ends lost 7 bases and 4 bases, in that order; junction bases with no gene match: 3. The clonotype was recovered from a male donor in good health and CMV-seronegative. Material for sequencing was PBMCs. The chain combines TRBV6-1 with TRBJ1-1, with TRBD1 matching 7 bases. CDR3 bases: TGTGCCAGCAAGGCAGGGGGCACTGAAGCTTTCTTT. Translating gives CASKAGGTEAFF.